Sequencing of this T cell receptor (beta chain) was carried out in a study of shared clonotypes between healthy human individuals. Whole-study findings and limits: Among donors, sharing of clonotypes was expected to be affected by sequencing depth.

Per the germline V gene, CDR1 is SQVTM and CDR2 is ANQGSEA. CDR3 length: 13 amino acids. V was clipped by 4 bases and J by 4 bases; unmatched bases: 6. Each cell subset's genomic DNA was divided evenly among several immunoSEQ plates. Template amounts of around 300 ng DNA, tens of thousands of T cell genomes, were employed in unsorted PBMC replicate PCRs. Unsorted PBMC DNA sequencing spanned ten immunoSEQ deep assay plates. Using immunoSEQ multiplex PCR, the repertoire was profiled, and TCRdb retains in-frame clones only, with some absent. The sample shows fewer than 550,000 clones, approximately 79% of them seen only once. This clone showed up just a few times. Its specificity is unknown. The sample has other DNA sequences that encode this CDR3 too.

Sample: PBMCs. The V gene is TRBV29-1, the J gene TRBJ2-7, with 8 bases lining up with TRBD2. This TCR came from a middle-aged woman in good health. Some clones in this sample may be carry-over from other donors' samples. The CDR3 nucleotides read TGCAGCGTTGTACTTGCGGGAGGATACGAGCAGTACTTC. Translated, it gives CSVVLAGGYEQYF.